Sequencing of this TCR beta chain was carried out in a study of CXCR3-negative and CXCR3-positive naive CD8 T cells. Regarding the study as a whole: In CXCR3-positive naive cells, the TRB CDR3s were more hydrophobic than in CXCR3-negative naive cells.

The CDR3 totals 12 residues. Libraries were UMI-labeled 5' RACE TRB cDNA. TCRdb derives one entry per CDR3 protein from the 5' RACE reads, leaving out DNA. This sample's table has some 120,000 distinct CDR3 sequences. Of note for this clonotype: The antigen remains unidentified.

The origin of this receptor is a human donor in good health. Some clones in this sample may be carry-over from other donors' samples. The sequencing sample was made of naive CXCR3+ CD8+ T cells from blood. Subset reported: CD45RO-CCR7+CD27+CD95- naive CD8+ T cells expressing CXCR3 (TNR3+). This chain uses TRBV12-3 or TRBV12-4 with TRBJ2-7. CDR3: CASSFDMGEQYF.